Each of the 14 T cell receptor beta chains below was sequenced from the same sample in a study of identical twins. TCRdb reprocessed the 5' RACE reads via MiXCR and lists one record per CDR3 protein. The table records a few hundred thousand distinct CDR3 sequences, less than 20% of them present only once. The specimen sequenced was naive T cells sorted from blood. The source is a man in his forties or fifties in good health.

The rearrangement links TRBV7-9 to TRBJ2-1; 7 bases line up with TRBD2. The CDR3 length is 15 residues. Germline values: CDR1 SEHNR, CDR2 FQNEAQ (reference sequence). Trimming took 5 bases from V and 2 from J; bases not matched to a gene: 6. CDR3 in DNA: TGTGCCAGCAGCAACAGCGGGATCGCCTACAATGAGCAGTTCTTC. Its translation: CASSNSGIAYNEQFF.

This clonotype was seen more than once but under ten times. The chain employs TRBV5-1 and TRBJ2-7, with D perhaps TRBD2 (5 bases). The germline V gene encodes CDR1 SGHRS and CDR2 YFSETQ. CDR3 length: 16 amino acids. The germline V and J ends were trimmed by 4 bases and 3 bases, with 20 bases remaining between them. The CDR3 coding sequence is TGCGCCAGCAGCCCGTCCTTACCGGGAATCATCTACGAGCAGTACTTC. This codes for CASSPSLPGIIYEQYF. Drawing the rest from reference TRBV5-1 and TRBJ2-7, the complete variable domain is KAGVTQTPRYLIKTRGQQVTLSCSPISGHRSVSWYQQTPGQGLQFLFEYFSETQRNKGNFPGRFSGRQFSNSRSEMNVSTLELGDSALYLCASSPSLPGIIYEQYFGPGTRLTVT.

The CDR3 region is CASSLRGLPNTGELFF. As DNA, the CDR3 is TGCGCCAGCAGCTTGAGGGGACTACCGAACACCGGGGAGCTGTTTTTT. The V and J genes are TRBV5-1 and TRBJ2-2; 7 bases align to TRBD2. Trimming cost V 1 base and J 0 bases; bases outside gene matches: 3. This CDR3 comprises 16 residues. The germline CDR1 and CDR2 sequences are SGHRS and YFSETQ. The entire variable domain, with the rest obtained from reference TRBV5-1 and TRBJ2-2, is as follows: KAGVTQTPRYLIKTRGQQVTLSCSPISGHRSVSWYQQTPGQGLQFLFEYFSETQRNKGNFPGRFSGRQFSNSRSEMNVSTLELGDSALYLCASSLRGLPNTGELFFGEGSRLTVL.

V and J are TRBV7-9 and TRBJ1-1, with TRBD1 identical over 7 bases. CDR1 and CDR2 (germline): SEHNR, FQNEAQ (reference sequence). V was clipped by 3 bases and J by 4 bases; unmatched bases: 8. The CDR3 runs 15 residues. Here the CDR3 reads CASSFMTGSTTEAFF. Here the CDR3 DNA reads TGTGCCAGCAGCTTCATGACAGGGAGTACCACTGAAGCTTTCTTT.

This clonotype came up a few times. The genes are TRBV6-2 or TRBV6-3 and TRBJ1-5, with 8 bases lining up with TRBD1. V trimming: 6 bases; J trimming: 2 bases; junction bases outside the gene matches: 6. The CDR3 sequence is 15 residues long. Germline V gives CDR1 MNHEY, CDR2 SVGEGT. The CDR3: CASSSGGRGNQPQHF. In nucleotides, the CDR3 is TGTGCCAGCAGCTCAGGGGGCAGAGGCAATCAGCCCCAGCATTTT.

V is TRBV25-1 and J is TRBJ1-2; D ambiguous. Germline CDR1 MGHDK, CDR2 SYGVNS. The V end lost 4 bases, the J end lost 4 bases, and 13 bases lay between the germline ends. The CDR3 length is 14 residues. CDR3 sequence: CASSVGSDRYGYTF. CDR3 nucleotide sequence: TGTGCCAGCAGTGTAGGCAGCGATCGCTATGGCTACACCTTC.

The chain uses TRBV29-1 and TRBJ1-1; the D is unclear. Germline V gene data show CDR1 as SQVTM and CDR2 as ANQGSEA. This CDR3 has 11 amino acids. V lost 7 bases to trimming and J lost 2 bases, with 8 bases between them. CDR3 loop: CSAGVNTEAFF. For the CDR3, the DNA is TGCAGCGCGGGAGTTAACACTGAAGCTTTCTTT. Variable domain in full (rest from reference TRBV29-1 and TRBJ1-1): SAVISQKPSRDICQRGTSLTIQCQVDSQVTMMFWYRQQPGQSLTLIATANQGSEATYESGFVIDKFPISRPNLTFSTLTVSNMSPEDSSIYLCSAGVNTEAFFGQGTRLTVV.

This clonotype was seen more than once but under ten times. The chain carries TRBV29-1 and TRBJ2-5; TRBD2 aligns across 12 bases. Unmatched junction bases numbered 7, after V lost 3 bases and J lost 2 bases. CDR1 is SQVTM and CDR2 is ANQGSEA in the germline V gene. The CDR3 consists of 16 residues. The CDR3 protein is CSVDGGLAGPQETQYF. DNA of the CDR3: TGCAGCGTTGACGGCGGACTAGCGGGACCTCAAGAGACCCAGTACTTC. The complete variable domain, with remaining parts taken from reference TRBV29-1 and TRBJ2-5, reads SAVISQKPSRDICQRGTSLTIQCQVDSQVTMMFWYRQQPGQSLTLIATANQGSEATYESGFVIDKFPISRPNLTFSTLTVSNMSPEDSSIYLCSVDGGLAGPQETQYFGPGTRLLVL.

This clonotype was seen at least ten times. This chain uses TRBV12-3 or TRBV12-4 with TRBJ2-1; TRBD2 matches 11 bases. This CDR3 spans 15 amino acids. With 3 bases clipped from V and 10 bases from J, the junction kept 8 bases outside the gene matches. CDR3 bases: TGTGCCAGCAGTTTGGGTAGCGGGAGGGCCAACGAGCAGTTCTTC. It specifies CASSLGSGRANEQFF.

The gene calls are TRBV15 and TRBJ2-5, with D uncertain. CDR3 size: 15 residues. Trimming took off 0 bases at V and 5 bases at J, with 13 bases between the two ends. CDR1 LNHNV and CDR2 YYDKDF come from the germline V gene (reference sequence). CDR3 loop: CATSREAHLGETQYF. Written as DNA, the CDR3 is TGTGCCACCAGCAGAGAAGCACACCTTGGGGAGACCCAGTACTTC.

This clonotype was seen more than once but under ten times. The V call is TRBV6-2 or TRBV6-3, the J call TRBJ2-1; tentatively, D is TRBD1 (5 bases). V dropped 6 bases and J dropped 2 bases, with 20 bases sitting between them. This CDR3 contains 17 residues. Germline V gene lookup returns CDR1 MNHEY and CDR2 SVGEGT. In DNA form, the CDR3 reads TGTGCCAGCAGCTACCCTTACACAGGACAAGCCTACAATGAGCAGTTCTTC. This gives the protein CASSYPYTGQAYNEQFF.

There are many counts of this clonotype. The V and J genes are TRBV4-2 and TRBJ2-3; 10 nucleotides match TRBD2. Germline V gives CDR1 LGHNA, CDR2 YNFKEQ. With V trimmed by 4 bases and J by 1 base, 11 bases remained unmatched. This CDR3 contains 18 residues. The CDR3 sequence: CASSPPQREGRGTDTQYF. In DNA form, the CDR3 reads TGTGCCAGCAGCCCCCCCCAGCGGGAGGGCCGCGGCACAGATACGCAGTATTTT.

This clonotype was seen a single time. This rearrangement joins TRBV7-9 to TRBJ2-1; possibly TRBD2 for D (6 bases). The CDR3 is made up of 15 amino acids. Germline V CDR1 and CDR2: SEHNR, FQNEAQ (reference sequence). The V and J ends lost 0 bases and 6 bases respectively, with 12 bases between them. The CDR3 spells CASSLAGGNANEQFF. CDR3 DNA: TGTGCCAGCAGCTTAGCGGGAGGAAACGCCAATGAGCAGTTCTTC.

This clonotype was seen repeatedly, ten times or more. The chain employs TRBV18 and TRBJ2-2, with TRBD2 matching over 8 bases. The CDR3 loop spans 20 amino acids. The germline gives CDR1 KGHSH, CDR2 LQKENI. With 3 bases clipped from V and 2 bases from J, the junction kept 17 bases outside the gene matches. DNA for the CDR3: TGTGCCAGCTCACCGCGACCCCCTCAAATGGGACTAGACAACACCGGGGAGCTGTTTTTT. This sequence encodes CASSPRPPQMGLDNTGELFF.